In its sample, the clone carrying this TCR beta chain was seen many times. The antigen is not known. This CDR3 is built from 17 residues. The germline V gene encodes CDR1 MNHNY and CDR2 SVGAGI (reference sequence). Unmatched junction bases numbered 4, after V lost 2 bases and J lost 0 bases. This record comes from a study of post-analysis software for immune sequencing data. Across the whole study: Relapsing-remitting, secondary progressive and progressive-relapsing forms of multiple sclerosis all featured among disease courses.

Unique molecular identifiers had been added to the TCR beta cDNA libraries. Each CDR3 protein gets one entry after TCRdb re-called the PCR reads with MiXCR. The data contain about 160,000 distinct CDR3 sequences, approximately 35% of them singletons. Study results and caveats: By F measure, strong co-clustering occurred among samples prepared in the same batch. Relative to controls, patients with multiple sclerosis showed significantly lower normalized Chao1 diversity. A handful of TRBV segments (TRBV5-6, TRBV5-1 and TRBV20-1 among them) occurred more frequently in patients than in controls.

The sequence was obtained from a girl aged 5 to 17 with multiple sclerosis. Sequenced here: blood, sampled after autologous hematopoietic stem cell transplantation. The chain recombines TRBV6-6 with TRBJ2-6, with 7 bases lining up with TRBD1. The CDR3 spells CASSYGTVLSGANVLTF. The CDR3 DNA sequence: TGTGCCAGCAGTTACGGGACAGTTCTCTCTGGGGCCAACGTCCTGACTTTC.